A single sample is the source of the 26 T cell receptor beta chains below, sequenced in a study of T-cell reconstitution after alpha-beta-depleted transplantation in children. TCRbeta library construction was performed incorporating unique molecular identifiers. TCRdb itself ran the PCR reads through MiXCR, one entry per CDR3 protein. Altogether about 540,000 distinct CDR3 sequences are present, over 20% being singletons, with the ten largest covering about 35%. Sequencing used PBMCs, obtained before TCRalphabeta/CD19-depleted stem cell transplant. These receptors were collected from a boy younger than two with Wiskott-Aldrich syndrome, due to receive a stem cell transplant.

This chain uses TRBV12-3 or TRBV12-4 with TRBJ2-1; perhaps TRBD2 as D (7 bases). Deletions cut 3 bases from V and 6 bases from J, with 21 bases between. The CDR3 contains 17 residues. The CDR3 coding sequence is TGTGCCAGCAGTTTCCTCCTTGGGGGGGCGATTAGCAATGAGCAGTTCTTC. This gives the protein CASSFLLGGAISNEQFF.

The chain links TRBV20-1 to TRBJ2-1, with D perhaps matching TRBD2 (5 bases). The V gene lost 4 bases and the J gene lost 0 bases, with 10 bases spanning the gap. CDR3 length: 14 residues. Germline lookup yields CDR1 DFQATT and CDR2 SNEGSKA (reference sequence). The CDR3 DNA follows: TGCAGTGCTACCTCCAGCGGCTCCTACAATGAGCAGTTCTTC. Residues: CSATSSGSYNEQFF.

The chain is built from TRBV27 and TRBJ2-1; the D gene is possibly TRBD1 (5 bases). Germline V gene lookup returns CDR1 MNHEY and CDR2 SMNVEV (reference sequence). Between the trimmed V and J ends, which lost 1 base and 6 bases, there was a span of 16 bases. The CDR3 runs 16 residues. For the CDR3, the DNA is TGTGCCAGCAGTTTATTCAGGGCCCTGCGTGGCAATGAGCAGTTCTTC. This encodes CASSLFRALRGNEQFF.

This chain links TRBV28 with TRBJ2-1; 8 bases align to TRBD2. This CDR3 has 17 residues. The ends lost 3 bases at V and 3 bases at J; junction bases unmatched: 10. Germline CDR1 is MDHEN and CDR2 is SYDVKM. The CDR3 region is CASSFPFLAGLYNEQFF. The CDR3 nucleotides read TGTGCCAGCAGTTTCCCCTTTCTAGCGGGCCTCTACAATGAGCAGTTCTTC.

The chain couples TRBV4-1 to TRBJ2-5; D not resolved. The germline CDR1 and CDR2 sequences are MGHRA and YSYEKL. The length of the CDR3 is 16 residues. V was cut by 4 bases and J by 1 base, with 16 bases left in between. The CDR3 nucleotides read TGCGCCAGCAGCCCGGAGAGGCTAGGCATCCAAGAGACCCAGTACTTC. It is translated as CASSPERLGIQETQYF.

For this clonotype: A much larger clone differs from this one at a single base, so this may be a read error. The chain has TRBV5-1 and TRBJ2-3; perhaps TRBD1 as D (6 bases). The CDR3 totals 17 residues. Germline CDR1 SGHRS, CDR2 YFSETQ. The CDR3 region has the DNA TGCGCCAGCAGCCCGGGACATACGTCCATCTTCACAGATGCGCAGTATTTT. The encoded protein is CASSPGHTSIFTDAQYF. Filled out from reference TRBV5-1 and TRBJ2-3, the complete variable domain reads KAGVTQTPRYLIKTRGQQVTLSCSPISGHRSVSWYQQTPGQGLQFLFEYFSETQRNKGNFPGRFSGRQFSNSRSEMNVSTLELGDSALYLCASSPGHTSIFTDAQYFGPGTRLTVL.

This clonotype came up a few times. The rearrangement uses TRBV20-1 and TRBJ2-2, with D perhaps assigned TRBD1 or TRBD2 (5 bases each). This CDR3 is 15 amino acids long. Trimming removed 1 base from V and 2 bases from J, with 11 bases in between. Germline V CDR1 and CDR2: DFQATT, SNEGSKA (reference sequence). The CDR3 DNA reads TGCAGTGCTAGAGGGTCAGGGAGAAACACCGGGGAGCTGTTTTTT. Amino acids: CSARGSGRNTGELFF.

The J gene is TRBJ2-1, the V gene TRBV20-1; D is uncertain. The germline gives CDR1 DFQATT, CDR2 SNEGSKA (reference sequence). The CDR3 consists of 15 residues. V was trimmed by 3 bases and J by 4 bases, leaving 16 bases between them. This CDR3 is CSARGIAEDYNEQFF. The CDR3 coding sequence is TGCAGTGCTAGGGGGATTGCAGAGGATTACAATGAGCAGTTCTTC.

This clonotype has a handful of counts. V and J are TRBV28 and TRBJ2-5, with TRBD2 identical over 10 bases. V shed 6 bases and J 5 bases; nucleotides not matched to a gene: 15. Germline V gene lookup returns CDR1 MDHEN and CDR2 SYDVKM. The CDR3 length is 17 residues. CDR3 protein: CASRNEAASGRWETQYF. The CDR3 coding sequence is TGTGCCAGCAGGAATGAAGCCGCTAGCGGGAGATGGGAGACCCAGTACTTC.

This clonotype was observed a single time. The chain carries TRBV20-1 and TRBJ2-3; unclear D gene. Germline V CDR1 and CDR2: DFQATT, SNEGSKA (reference sequence). CDR3 size: 12 residues. V was trimmed by 5 bases and J by 3 bases, leaving 9 bases between them. As DNA, the CDR3 is TGCAGTGCTTTTGTAAGGACAGATACGCAGTATTTT. Amino acid sequence: CSAFVRTDTQYF.

The genes are TRBV20-1 and TRBJ2-5, with 9 bases identical to TRBD2. The V gene's germline CDR1 is DFQATT and CDR2 SNEGSKA (reference sequence). The V and J ends lost 0 bases and 4 bases, in that order; junction bases with no gene match: 9. The CDR3 is 16 residues long. The CDR3 here is CSARDRGLAGLETQYF. The CDR3 region has the DNA TGCAGTGCTAGAGATAGGGGCCTAGCGGGACTAGAGACCCAGTACTTC.

V and J are TRBV5-1 and TRBJ2-2; no reliable D call. This CDR3 has 16 amino acids. Germline CDR1 and CDR2: SGHRS and YFSETQ. V lost 4 bases to trimming and J lost 0 bases, with 13 bases between them. CDR3 sequence (DNA): TGCGCCAGCAGCCCCTTCTCTGGTTCGAACACCGGGGAGCTGTTTTTT. The encoded protein is CASSPFSGSNTGELFF.

The V gene is TRBV14, the J gene TRBJ2-1; a possible D gene is TRBD2 (6 bases). With 3 bases removed from V and 3 bases from J, the gap between germline ends came to 27 bases. This CDR3 is 20 amino acids long. Germline CDR1 and CDR2: SGHDN and FVKESK. The CDR3 nucleotides are TGTGCCAGCAGCCACCCGGACCGGATCGGGAGTGGGGCTTTCTACAATGAGCAGTTCTTC. Protein product: CASSHPDRIGSGAFYNEQFF.

This clonotype has only a few counts. The V and J genes are TRBV5-1 and TRBJ1-4; TRBD1 matches 8 bases. Germline CDR1 is SGHRS and CDR2 is YFSETQ. There are 15 residues in the CDR3. V was clipped by 4 bases and J by 5 bases; unmatched bases: 7. CDR3 nucleotides: TGCGCCAGCAGCCGTACGGGACAGGCCAATGAAAAACTGTTTTTT. Translation gives CASSRTGQANEKLFF.

This clonotype was counted a few times. V is TRBV7-9 and J is TRBJ1-5, with D unresolved. CDR3 length equals 12 residues. The V and J ends lost 5 bases and 11 bases respectively, with 13 bases between them. The germline V gene has CDR1 SEHNR and CDR2 FQNEAQ (reference sequence). The CDR3 DNA is TGTGCCAGCAGCGCGGGCGGAGTGGCCCAGCATTTT. It encodes CASSAGGVAQHF.

CDR3 in amino acids: CATSRDLIGVYEQYF. The CDR3 DNA reads as TGTGCCACCAGCAGAGATTTGATCGGGGTCTACGAGCAGTACTTC. This chain connects TRBV15 to TRBJ2-7, with D possibly being TRBD2 (5 bases). CDR1 is LNHNV, CDR2 YYDKDF, per germline (reference sequence). Between the trimmed V and J ends, which lost 0 bases and 3 bases, there was a span of 12 bases. This CDR3 has 15 amino acids.

The chain joins TRBV12-3 or TRBV12-4 to TRBJ2-1, with TRBD1 as a possible D gene (7 bases). This CDR3 has 15 amino acids. Deletions cut 5 bases from V and 1 base from J, with 12 bases between. CDR3 sequence: CASSPPGGSYNEQFF. For the CDR3, the DNA is TGTGCCAGCAGTCCTCCAGGGGGGTCCTACAATGAGCAGTTCTTC.

This clonotype was picked up a small number of times. This chain links TRBV6-5 with TRBJ2-1, with 13 bases that match TRBD2. This CDR3 has 15 amino acids. The ends lost 2 bases at V and 8 bases at J; junction bases unmatched: 3. The germline V gene has CDR1 MNHEY and CDR2 SVGAGI. CDR3 amino acids: CASSYRLAGGYEQFF. The DNA for the CDR3 is TGTGCCAGCAGTTACAGACTAGCGGGAGGATATGAGCAGTTCTTC.

V gene TRBV5-1 combines with J gene TRBJ1-4; D not certain. CDR3 length: 15 residues. V was clipped by 1 base and J by 8 bases, with 15 bases between them. CDR1 is SGHRS and CDR2 is YFSETQ in the germline V gene. The CDR3 protein is CASSLIGPGNEKLFF. The CDR3 DNA reads as TGCGCCAGCAGCTTGATCGGTCCGGGTAACGAAAAACTGTTTTTT.

This chain links TRBV5-1 with TRBJ1-1; no firm D call. The CDR3 runs to 18 residues. Per the germline V gene, CDR1 is SGHRS and CDR2 is YFSETQ. V lost 4 bases and J lost 1, with 23 bases in between. The CDR3 DNA is TGCGCCAGCAGCCAAAACCCACCTGCAATCTTGGCGAACACTGAAGCTTTCTTT. Translation gives CASSQNPPAILANTEAFF.

This clonotype showed up just a few times. The chain is built from TRBV7-9 and TRBJ2-3; D unresolved. The CDR3 is 16 residues long. CDR1 and CDR2 (germline): SEHNR, FQNEAQ (reference sequence). V was cut by 0 bases and J by 4 bases, with 14 bases left in between. CDR3 DNA sequence: TGTGCCAGCAGCTTAGCGGTAGGCATTCATGCAGATACGCAGTATTTT. It specifies CASSLAVGIHADTQYF. The full variable domain, its missing parts supplied by reference TRBV7-9 and TRBJ2-3, is DTGVSQNPRHKITKRGQNVTFRCDPISEHNRLYWYRQTLGQGPEFLTYFQNEAQLEKSRLLSDRFSAERPKGSFSTLEIQRTEQGDSAMYLCASSLAVGIHADTQYFGPGTRLTVL.

This clonotype occurred a few times. This chain uses TRBV5-1 with TRBJ2-7, with 14 bases matching TRBD2. CDR1 and CDR2 (germline): SGHRS, YFSETQ. V gave up 0 bases and J gave up 3 bases; unmatched junction bases: 5. CDR3 length: 17 amino acids. For the CDR3, the DNA is TGCGCCAGCAGCTTGGCCGGACTAGCGGGAGGTATCTACGAGCAGTACTTC. As protein: CASSLAGLAGGIYEQYF.

V and J are TRBV5-5 and TRBJ2-5; a possible D gene is TRBD1 (5 bases). Germline V CDR1 and CDR2: SGHKS, YYEKEE (reference sequence). The CDR3 runs to 14 residues. Trimming pared 1 base from V and 2 bases from J, leaving 9 bases between. The CDR3 reads CASSLSTVQETQYF. In DNA form, the CDR3 reads TGTGCCAGCAGCTTGTCGACAGTGCAAGAGACCCAGTACTTC. Using reference TRBV5-5 and TRBJ2-5 for the parts outside the CDR3, the full variable domain is DAGVTQSPTHLIKTRGQQVTLRCSPISGHKSVSWYQQVLGQGPQFIFQYYEKEERGRGNFPDRFSARQFPNYSSELNVNALLLGDSALYLCASSLSTVQETQYFGPGTRLLVL.

This clonotype has just a few counts. The chain recombines TRBV20-1 with TRBJ2-3; 7 bases align to TRBD2. This CDR3 spans 11 amino acids. Germline V CDR1 and CDR2: DFQATT, SNEGSKA (reference sequence). Trimming removed 5 bases from V and 13 bases from J; junction bases left unmatched: 9. CDR3 nucleotide sequence: TGCAGTGCTCGGGAGGCCACGAAGGAGTATTTT. Its translation: CSAREATKEYF.

This chain joins TRBV20-1 and TRBJ1-5, with 8 positions matching TRBD1. This CDR3 is 15 amino acids long. J was trimmed by 0 bases and V by 5 bases; bases with no gene match: 6. Germline loops: CDR1 DFQATT, CDR2 SNEGSKA (reference sequence). Here the CDR3 reads CSASTGAFSNQPQHF. CDR3 coding DNA: TGCAGTGCTTCGACAGGGGCCTTTAGCAATCAGCCCCAGCATTTT.

This sequence joins TRBV29-1 and TRBJ2-1, with 9 positions matching TRBD2. The V gene's germline CDR1 is SQVTM and CDR2 ANQGSEA. V shed 5 bases and J 2 bases; nucleotides not matched to a gene: 7. This CDR3 is 15 amino acids long. The CDR3 protein is CSVSPRLAAYNEQFF. For the CDR3, the DNA is TGCAGCGTTTCCCCGCGACTAGCGGCCTACAATGAGCAGTTCTTC.